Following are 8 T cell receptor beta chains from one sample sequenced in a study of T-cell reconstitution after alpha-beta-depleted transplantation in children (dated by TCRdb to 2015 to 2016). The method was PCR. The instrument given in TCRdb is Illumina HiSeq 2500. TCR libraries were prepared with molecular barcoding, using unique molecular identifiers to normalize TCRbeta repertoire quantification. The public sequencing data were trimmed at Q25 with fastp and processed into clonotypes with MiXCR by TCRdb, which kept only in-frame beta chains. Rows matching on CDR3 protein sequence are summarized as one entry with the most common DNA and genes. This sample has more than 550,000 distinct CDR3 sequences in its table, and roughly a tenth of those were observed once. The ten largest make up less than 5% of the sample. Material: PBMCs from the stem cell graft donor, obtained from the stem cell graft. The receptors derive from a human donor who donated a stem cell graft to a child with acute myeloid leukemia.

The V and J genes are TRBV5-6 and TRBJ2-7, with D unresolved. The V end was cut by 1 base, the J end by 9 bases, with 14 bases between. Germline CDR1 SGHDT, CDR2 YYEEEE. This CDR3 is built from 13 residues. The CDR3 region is CASSLYQSFGQYF. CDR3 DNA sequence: TGTGCCAGCAGCTTGTATCAGTCCTTCGGGCAGTACTTC.

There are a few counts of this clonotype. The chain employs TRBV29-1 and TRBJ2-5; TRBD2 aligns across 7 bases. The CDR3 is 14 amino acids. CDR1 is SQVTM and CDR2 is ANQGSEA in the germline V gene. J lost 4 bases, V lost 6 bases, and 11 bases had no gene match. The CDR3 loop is CSVRRTSYPETQYF. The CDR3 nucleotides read TGCAGCGTACGAAGGACTAGTTATCCAGAGACCCAGTACTTC. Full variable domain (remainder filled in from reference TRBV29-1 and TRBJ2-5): SAVISQKPSRDICQRGTSLTIQCQVDSQVTMMFWYRQQPGQSLTLIATANQGSEATYESGFVIDKFPISRPNLTFSTLTVSNMSPEDSSIYLCSVRRTSYPETQYFGPGTRLLVL.

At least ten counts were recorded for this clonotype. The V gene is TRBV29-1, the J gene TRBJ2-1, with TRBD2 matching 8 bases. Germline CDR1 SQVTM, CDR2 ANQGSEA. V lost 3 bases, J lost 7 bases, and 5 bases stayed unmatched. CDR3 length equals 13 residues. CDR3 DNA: TGCAGCGTTGAGCCCGGGAGGGAAAATGAGCAGTTCTTC. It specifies CSVEPGRENEQFF.

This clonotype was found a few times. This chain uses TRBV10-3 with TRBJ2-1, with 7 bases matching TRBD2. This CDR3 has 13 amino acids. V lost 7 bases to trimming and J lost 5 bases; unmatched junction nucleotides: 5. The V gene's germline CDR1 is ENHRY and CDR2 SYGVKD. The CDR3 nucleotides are TGTGCCATCACCCAGCGGGACGACAATGAGCAGTTCTTC. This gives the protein CAITQRDDNEQFF.

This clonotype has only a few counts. The CDR3 sequence: CASSLTGPNGYTF. The CDR3, as DNA: TGTGCCAGCAGCTTGACAGGGCCAAATGGCTACACCTTC. The J gene is TRBJ1-2, the V gene TRBV11-1, with 7 bases fitting TRBD1. V shed 3 bases, J shed 6 bases, and the junction held 4 bases outside the gene matches. Germline assignment: CDR1 SGHAT and CDR2 FQDESV (reference sequence). The CDR3 spans 13 residues.

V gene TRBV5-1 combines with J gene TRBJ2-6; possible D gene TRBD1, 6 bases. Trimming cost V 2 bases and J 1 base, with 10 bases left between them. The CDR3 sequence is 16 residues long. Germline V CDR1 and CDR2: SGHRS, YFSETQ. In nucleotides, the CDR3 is TGCGCCAGCAGCTTATCCGGACAGTCTGGGGCCAACGTCCTGACTTTC. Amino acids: CASSLSGQSGANVLTF.

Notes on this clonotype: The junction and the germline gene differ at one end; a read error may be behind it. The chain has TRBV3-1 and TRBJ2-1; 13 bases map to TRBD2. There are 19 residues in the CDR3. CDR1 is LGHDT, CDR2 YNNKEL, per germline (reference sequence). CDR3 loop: CTSCTGLAGAHNSYNEQFF. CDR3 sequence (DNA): TGTACCAGCTGTACCGGACTAGCGGGAGCGCACAACTCCTACAATGAGCAGTTCTTC.

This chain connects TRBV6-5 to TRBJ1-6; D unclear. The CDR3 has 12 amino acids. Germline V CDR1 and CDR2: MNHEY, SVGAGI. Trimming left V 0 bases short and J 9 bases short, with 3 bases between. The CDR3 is CASSYSGSPLHF. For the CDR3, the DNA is TGTGCCAGCAGTTACTCGGGTTCACCCCTCCACTTT.